Below are 15 T cell receptor beta chains sequenced from a single sample in a study of blood T cells in healthy people across ages. The second PCR ran roughly 6 to 11 cycles with a sample-barcoded 5' primer and J-beta primers. TCRdb re-analysed the 5' RACE reads in MiXCR, keeping a single row per CDR3 protein. The table has roughly 800,000 distinct CDR3 sequences, approximately 55% seen once. Specimen: blood. Receptors were obtained from a man older than 75 in good health.

The chain links TRBV5-6 to TRBJ2-3; D call uncertain. From germline, CDR1 is SGHDT and CDR2 YYEEEE. V gave up 1 base and J gave up 1 base, with 4 bases separating them. This CDR3 is 13 amino acids long. The CDR3 DNA reads as TGTGCCAGCAGCTTGTACGGCACAGATACGCAGTATTTT. It codes for CASSLYGTDTQYF.

CDR3 loop: CAGRDLGYGYTF. CDR3 DNA sequence: TGTGCCGGAAGGGACCTGGGGTATGGCTACACCTTC. The chain links TRBV2 to TRBJ1-2; tentative D call: TRBD1 (5 bases). V was pared by 11 bases and J by 5 bases, with 15 bases between. The germline V gene has CDR1 SNHLY and CDR2 FYNNEI. This CDR3 is built from 12 residues. The full variable domain, rest sourced from reference TRBV2 and TRBJ1-2, is EPEVTQTPSHQVTQMGQEVILRCVPISNHLYFYWYRQILGQKVEFLVSFYNNEISEKSEIFDDQFSVERPDGSNFTLKIRSTKLEDSAMYFCAGRDLGYGYTFGSGTRLTVV.

This clonotype came up many times. The CDR3 here is CASSLAGEISYEQYF. CDR3 coding DNA: TGTGCCAGCAGCTTAGCGGGGGAAATCTCCTACGAGCAGTACTTC. V gene TRBV7-6 combines with J gene TRBJ2-7; D tentatively fits TRBD1 or TRBD2 (5 bases each). CDR1 is SGHVS, CDR2 FNYEAQ, per germline. Trimming left V 0 bases short and J 0 bases short, with 9 bases between. The CDR3 is 15 amino acids. The full variable domain, its missing parts supplied by reference TRBV7-6 and TRBJ2-7, is GAGVSQSPRYKVTKRGQDVALRCDPISGHVSLYWYRQALGQGPEFLTYFNYEAQQDKSGLPNDRFSAERPEGSISTLTIQRTEQRDSAMYRCASSLAGEISYEQYFGPGTRLTVT.

A note on this clonotype: At one end the junction does not follow the germline gene, possibly because of a read error. The chain carries TRBV6-1 and TRBJ2-1; D gene unclear. CDR1 MNHNS and CDR2 SASEGT come from the germline V gene. The CDR3 extends over 15 amino acids. The CDR3 region is CAGSVARNSYNEQFF. CDR3 coding DNA: TGTGCCGGCAGTGTCGCCAGAAACTCCTACAATGAGCAGTTCTTC.

This chain links TRBV5-1 with TRBJ2-5, with 12 bases identical to TRBD1. Trimming took 4 bases from V and 11 from J; bases not matched to a gene: 15. The V gene's germline CDR1 is SGHRS and CDR2 YFSETQ. The CDR3 covers 16 residues. The CDR3 DNA sequence: TGCGCCAGCAGCGCTGCCTCCGGGACAGGGGGCAATGAGCAGTACTTC. Translation gives CASSAASGTGGNEQYF.

V gene TRBV5-1 combines with J gene TRBJ1-6; weak D call: TRBD1 (5 bases). Germline V CDR1 and CDR2: SGHRS, YFSETQ. V was cut by 2 bases and J by 0 bases, with 9 bases left in between. The CDR3 is 16 amino acids. CDR3 region: CASSLEGNSYNSPLHF. Here the CDR3 DNA reads TGCGCCAGCAGCTTAGAGGGGAACTCCTATAATTCACCCCTCCACTTT.

The genes are TRBV24-1 and TRBJ2-7; D not resolved. The CDR3 contains 11 residues. Trimming shortened V by 5 bases and J by 3 bases, and 4 bases separated the two germline ends. Germline lookup yields CDR1 KGHDR and CDR2 SFDVKD. The CDR3 coding sequence is TGTGCCACCAGTGTTGGCTACGAGCAGTACTTC. It specifies CATSVGYEQYF.

The sample holds a few counts of this clonotype. V is TRBV5-5 and J is TRBJ2-1; D not resolved. Germline CDR1 SGHKS, CDR2 YYEKEE (reference sequence). Deletions cut 4 bases from V and 2 bases from J, with 10 bases between. The CDR3 has 14 amino acids. The CDR3 sequence is CASSQDQTYNEQFF. DNA of the CDR3: TGTGCCAGCAGCCAAGACCAGACCTACAATGAGCAGTTCTTC. The variable domain in full, with the rest retrieved from reference TRBV5-5 and TRBJ2-1, is DAGVTQSPTHLIKTRGQQVTLRCSPISGHKSVSWYQQVLGQGPQFIFQYYEKEERGRGNFPDRFSARQFPNYSSELNVNALLLGDSALYLCASSQDQTYNEQFFGPGTRLTVL.

In this sample, this clonotype turned up a few times. One junction end disagrees with the germline gene, perhaps due to a read error. V gene TRBV20-1 combines with J gene TRBJ2-3; D is uncertain. Germline loops: CDR1 DFQATT, CDR2 SNEGSKA (reference sequence). CDR3 length: 11 amino acids. The CDR3 DNA is TGCAGCGCTAGAGAAGTAGATACGCAGTATTTT. Its translation is CSAREVDTQYF.

The chain is built from TRBV10-3 and TRBJ2-5; D is unresolved. V lost 2 bases, J lost 2 bases, and 6 bases lay in between. Germline V lookup: CDR1 ENHRY, CDR2 SYGVKD. This CDR3 spans 13 amino acids. The CDR3: CAISELIQETQYF. The CDR3 bases are TGTGCCATCAGTGAGCTTATTCAAGAGACCCAGTACTTC.

This rearrangement joins TRBV12-3 or TRBV12-4 to TRBJ1-2; D perhaps matches TRBD1 (5 bases). V lost 6 bases to trimming and J lost 2 bases, with 19 bases between them. The CDR3 sequence is 16 residues long. The CDR3 sequence is CASSLTPGHKNYGYTF. In DNA, the CDR3 is TGTGCCAGCAGCTTGACTCCAGGACACAAGAACTATGGCTACACCTTC.

Here the CDR3 DNA reads TGTGCCAGCAGTGAATCCTTGGACTACGAGCAGTACTTC. Its protein is CASSESLDYEQYF. The chain combines TRBV25-1 with TRBJ2-7; D not certain. Germline V CDR1 and CDR2: MGHDK, SYGVNS. The CDR3 contains 13 residues. V shed 1 base and J shed 3 bases, with 7 bases lying between them.

This clonotype was recorded a few times. V usage is TRBV25-1 and J usage is TRBJ1-2, with D unclear. Looked up from germline, CDR1 is MGHDK and CDR2 is SYGVNS. The CDR3 is 11 residues long. The V gene lost 6 bases and the J gene lost 7 bases, with 9 bases spanning the gap. CDR3 region: CASSYLSGYTF. The CDR3 region has the DNA TGTGCCAGCAGCTACCTATCTGGCTACACCTTC.

This chain joins TRBV5-1 and TRBJ2-3; 7 bases align to TRBD2. Germline CDR1 reads SGHRS; CDR2 reads YFSETQ. This CDR3 contains 16 residues. J gave up 3 bases and V 0 bases, and 7 bases lay outside the gene matches. DNA of the CDR3: TGCGCCAGCAGCTTGGCACTAGCGTCAAGGACAGATACGCAGTATTTT. Translation: CASSLALASRTDTQYF.

V and J are TRBV7-2 and TRBJ2-1, with 9 bases that match TRBD2. The length of the CDR3 is 17 residues. Per germline, CDR1 SGHTA and CDR2 FQGNSA. The V gene end was trimmed by 0 bases and the J gene end by 6 bases; junction bases not matched to a gene: 9. DNA for the CDR3: TGTGCCAGCAGCTTAGCAATCCTAGCGGGACGGGGCAATGAGCAGTTCTTC. It specifies CASSLAILAGRGNEQFF.